The T cell receptor beta chain under discussion was sequenced for a study of T cell repertoires in cytomegalovirus infection. TCRdb used MiXCR to reprocess the reads, holding one entry per CDR3 protein. The sample has around 770,000 distinct CDR3 sequences, about 29% seen once; the top ten hold around 12%. Per germline, CDR1 MGHRA and CDR2 YSYEKL. With 4 bases clipped from V and 8 bases from J, the junction kept 22 bases outside the gene matches. The CDR3 contains 19 residues. In the case of this clonotype: Its antigen remains unknown.

The V call is TRBV4-1, the J call TRBJ2-1; TRBD2 matches at 8 bases. The receptor was isolated from a human donor in good health (CMV status not recorded). Some clones in this sample may be carry-over from other donors' samples. This material consisted of cultured CD8+ T cells from PBMCs, taken from culture after CMV antigen stimulation. CDR3 in DNA: TGCGCCAGCAGCCGAGGATTCGCAGTTAGGCTAGCGGGTTTGGATGAGCAGTTCTTC. Protein product: CASSRGFAVRLAGLDEQFF.